This T cell receptor (beta chain) emerged from a study of response to subunit inactivated influenza vaccine. This clonotype was seen more than once but under ten times. TCRdb re-analysed the RT-PCR reads in MiXCR, keeping a single row per CDR3 protein. The sample gives some 570,000 distinct CDR3 sequences, approximately 10% of which show up once; 9.5% to 11% is in the top ten. From germline, CDR1 is DFQATT and CDR2 SNEGSKA (reference sequence). This CDR3 has 14 residues. V was pared by 1 base and J by 8 bases, with 10 bases of the junction left unmatched. The data also belong to a second study, concerning T cells expressing NK-cell markers. That paper notes: 5'RACE template switching with UMIs produced the TCR beta cDNA.

The receptor comes from a man in his fifties or sixties who received an inactivated influenza vaccine. The rearrangement joins TRBV20-1 to TRBJ1-2; 7 bases match TRBD1. Sequences were derived from PBMCs from blood, sampled on the day of vaccination. The DNA for the CDR3 is TGCAGTGCTAGAGCCCCTCGACAGGGAATCGGCTACACCTTC. Encoded protein: CSARAPRQGIGYTF.